This T cell receptor beta chain comes out of a study of blood T cell repertoires in COVID-19 (dated by TCRdb to about 2020). Turning to the overall study: The collaborator samples originated in the United States, Italy and Spain and spanned the acute and convalescent phases of COVID-19. The prospective study material was composed of cDNA or gDNA derived from T cells, B-cell-depleted T cells, or PBMCs. Deeply sampled blood TCRbeta repertoires from subjects exposed to, actively infected with, or recovered from COVID-19 were included in the dataset. The repertoires were released in a freely available public database intended as a resource for research on the immune response to SARS-CoV-2. Samples were obtained from the ongoing ImmuneRACE study (first 160 participants) and from over 1,000 subjects provided by 6 global collaborators. A de-identified subject ID, COVID-19 status, age in years and sex were almost always included in the sample metadata. Where available, HLA class I and class II types were taken from metadata supplied by the sample provider and were not determined by assay-based typing.

One collaborating source in Seattle enrolled patients while the patients were actively infected and followed the patients over time throughout the course of disease. Each collaborating institution followed its own protocols to collect whole blood in K2EDTA tubes. For TCRbeta analysis, collaborator samples were shipped as frozen whole blood, as isolated PBMCs, or as DNA extracted from either sample type. As for this clone: There is no known antigen for this receptor. No much larger clone exists at a distance of one base, and base qualities are not known.

V sheds 5 bases and J sheds 4 bases, leaving 13 bases between their ends. CDR1 KGHDR and CDR2 SFDVKD were looked up in the germline V gene. The CDR3, cysteine through phenylalanine, is 15 amino acids long. Left in the record is the CDR3 DNA by itself, 45 bases read in frame from the first base. TCRbeta CDR3 regions were amplified from genomic DNA using the immunoSEQ Assay, a bias-controlled multiplex PCR. As for how the authors treated the data: Nucleated cell counts per sample were estimated from amplification of reference gene primers within the assay. To quantify the absolute abundance of each unique TCRbeta CDR3 rearrangement, sequence reads were collapsed and filtered. Productive Simpson clonality was computed per sample as the square root of Simpson's diversity index over productive rearrangements. Entries here come from immuneACCESS through TCRdb and include only in-frame sequences with V and J called. Some clones fail to appear in such tables; in the studies checked, an unresolved V gene covers under half of the shortfall, and the cause of the remainder is unknown. V and J calls and clone size are given by that table; D and trimming were obtained from the DNA. This sample has hundreds of thousands of clones in its table, and around 89% of those were observed once. 5% to 6.5% of the sample is taken by the ten largest.

Findings and caveats that apply to the study as a whole: How much clinical and demographic metadata was included differed by source and by participant, and the metadata was provided uncurated.

This sequence originates from a woman aged 25-40 years with COVID-19, enrolled during active disease. Sequencing was performed on peripheral blood. The rearranged chain carries TRBV24-1 and TRBJ2-2; TRBD1 could be the D gene, as 5 bases match. The nucleotides are TGTGCCACCAGTGGCAATGACAGAGCCACCGGGGAGCTGTTTTTT. Its translation reads: CATSGNDRATGELFF.